Sequencing of this T cell receptor (beta chain) was carried out in a study of T cell responses to AZD1222 COVID-19 vaccine. Study conclusions and caveats: Samples come after the peak T cell response, not at day 14. Among spike-specific TCRs, nearly half reportedly target unmutated variant regions. Donors were chiefly white British, with a greater number of females, and clonal diversity was perhaps underestimated. Spike-specific TCR breadth and depth grew following two AZD1222 doses.

With regard to this clone: Antigen unknown.

Germline CDR1 reads SGDLS; CDR2 reads YYNGEE. The CDR3 runs 15 residues. Germline trimming cut 4 bases from V and 2 bases from J; bases unmatched to any gene: 6. Sequenced by immunoSEQ multiplex PCR; TCRdb stores in-frame clones only, minus some. The table includes approximately 120,000 clones, approximately 88% detected once. The receptor comes from an adult who received the AZD1222 COVID-19 vaccine. The input for sequencing was peripheral blood, taken 28 days after the second AZD1222 dose. The chain recombines TRBV9 with TRBJ2-3, with TRBD1 matching over 8 bases. The CDR3 here is CASSPTGATTDTQYF. CDR3 nucleotides: TGTGCCAGCAGCCCGACAGGGGCGACCACAGATACGCAGTATTTT.